Listed here is a single TCR beta chain. No cognate antigen has been identified for it. One base away there is no much larger clone; base qualities are not given. The data belong to a study of T-cell reconstitution after alpha-beta-depleted transplantation in children (TCRdb year 2016). Regarding the complete study: The study quantitatively tracked T-cell immune reconstitution after TCRalphabeta/CD19-depleted allogeneic hematopoietic cell transplantation in children using TCR repertoire profiling. Study-wide findings and limitations: The apparently early recovery of alphabetaT-cell counts about two months after transplant reportedly depended on only several hundred rapidly expanded clones that came from non-depleted graft cells. Over subsequent months, a decline in hyperexpanded clone frequencies was noted, and after one year, T-cell counts and TCRbeta diversity were mostly ascribed to newly produced T cells. In some patients, the high TCRbeta diversity seen at day 60 was put down to recipient T cells and intrathymic progenitors that had survived conditioning.

In light of the paper, this sample's treatment or condition label describes: allogeneic hematopoietic cell transplantation with graft depleted of TCRalphabeta T cells and CD19 B cells. The transplant recipients were children given TCRalphabeta/CD19-depleted allogeneic hematopoietic cell grafts. Libraries came from PCR. The data were produced on an Illumina HiSeq 2500. Molecular barcoding was employed in the preparation of TCR libraries, with unique molecular identifiers being used to normalize TCRbeta repertoire quantification. TCRdb reworked the public reads: Q25 trimming with fastp, MiXCR clone assembly, productive beta chains retained. All rows with the same CDR3 protein become a single entry with the most common DNA and genes. The sample has 250,000 to 300,000 distinct CDR3 sequences on record, just over 7.5% of them singletons. The top ten hold around 10% of the sample. CDR1 and CDR2 are drawn from the germline V gene: MDHEN, SYDVKM. Counted from cysteine to phenylalanine, this CDR3 has 15 amino acids. The entry retains the CDR3 DNA only, 45 bases that are in frame from base 1. V and J are trimmed by 5 bases and 6 bases, and the gene matches miss 10 bases of the junction.

The chain was built from TRBV28 and TRBJ1-1; 9 central bases correspond to TRBD1. The receptor's source is a female patient aged 2-9 years who had a stem cell transplant for Fanconi anemia, so the T cells may come from the graft donor. This sample comprised peripheral blood, obtained 360 days after TCRalphabeta/CD19-depleted stem cell transplant. The nucleotide sequence is TGTGCCAGCAGTGAATTACAGGGGGCCGGAGCTGAAGCTTTCTTT. This encodes CASSELQGAGAEAFF. Reference TRBV28 and TRBJ1-1 proteins supply the regions before and after the CDR3; the full variable domain is: DVKVTQSSRYLVKRTGEKVFLECVQDMDHENMFWYRQDPGLGLRLIYFSYDVKMKEKGDIPEGYSVSREKKERFSLILESASTNQTSMYLCASSELQGAGAEAFFGQGTRLTVV.